Below, one TCR beta chain is given with its context. The record originates from a study of T cell changes during pregnancy in multiple sclerosis. This CDR3 is 13 amino acids long. Germline CDR1 reads MNHNS; CDR2 reads SASEGT. The germline V and J ends were trimmed by 7 bases and 4 bases, with 11 bases remaining between them. Generated by immunoSEQ multiplex PCR, the TCRdb table keeps only in-frame clones and is missing some. Among under 60,000 clones, around 91% were seen once, and the ten largest hold approximately 0.41%. This receptor was identified in a female donor in good health, enrolled as a control in a pregnancy study. The sequences come from CD4+ T cells from peripheral blood mononuclear cells, collected in the second trimester of pregnancy. The gene calls are TRBV6-1 and TRBJ2-1; D is unresolved. Here the CDR3 reads CASTPTVYNEQFF. In nucleotides, the CDR3 is TGTGCCAGCACCCCGACTGTGTACAATGAGCAGTTCTTC.